What follows are 17 T cell receptor beta chains derived from one specimen sequenced in a study of cytomegalovirus exposure and HLA in healthy donors. Both 60 Vbeta primers and 13 Jbeta primers went into the PCR. Assay: immunoSEQ multiplex PCR; the TCRdb copy retains only in-frame clones and omits some. The top ten hold roughly 3.5% of the sample, which has some 150,000 clones, roughly 80% seen once. Sequencing was done on a sample of PBMCs. The source of these receptors is a man aged 30 to 45 in good health and CMV-seropositive.

This clone appeared a few times. The V call is TRBV30, the J call TRBJ2-5, with D possibly matching TRBD2 (6 bases). Trimming pared 0 bases from V and 5 bases from J, leaving 10 bases between. The CDR3 has 13 amino acids. The germline V gene has CDR1 GTSNPN and CDR2 SVGIG (reference sequence). CDR3 DNA sequence: TGTGCCTGGAGTGTACGGAGGGCCGAGACCCAGTACTTC. Translation: CAWSVRRAETQYF. Supplemented by reference TRBV30 and TRBJ2-5, the full variable domain reads SQTIHQWPATLVQPVGSPLSLECTVEGTSNPNLYWYRQAAGRGLQLLFYSVGIGQISSEVPQNLSASRPQDRQFILSSKKLLLSDSGFYLCAWSVRRAETQYFGPGTRLLVL.

The J gene is TRBJ1-5, the V gene TRBV2; tentatively, D is TRBD1 (6 bases). The CDR3 extends over 14 amino acids. Between the trimmed V and J ends, which lost 3 bases and 7 bases, there was a span of 13 bases. In germline, CDR1 is SNHLY, CDR2 FYNNEI. CDR3 loop: CASSDTGQGQPQHF. For the CDR3, the DNA is TGTGCCAGCAGTGATACAGGGCAAGGGCAGCCCCAGCATTTT.

V usage is TRBV4-1 and J usage is TRBJ1-6; perhaps TRBD1 as D (6 bases). V shed 2 bases and J shed 5 bases, with 13 bases lying between them. The germline V gene encodes CDR1 MGHRA and CDR2 YSYEKL. This CDR3 has 16 amino acids. The CDR3 nucleotides are TGCGCCAGCAGCCAAAGGAAGCAGGGGCATAATTCACCCCTCCACTTT. It is translated as CASSQRKQGHNSPLHF.

This clone is a singleton in its sample. The rearrangement uses TRBV11-2 and TRBJ2-1, with 12 bases aligning to TRBD2. This CDR3 comprises 15 residues. V dropped 8 bases and J dropped 6; count of bases not matched to a gene: 8. Germline values: CDR1 SGHAT, CDR2 FQNNGV. Here the CDR3 reads CASAVGLAGFNEQFF. The CDR3 coding sequence is TGTGCCAGCGCTGTCGGACTAGCGGGGTTCAATGAGCAGTTCTTC.

As regards this clone: Other DNA sequences from this sample encode an identical CDR3 as well. DNA for the CDR3: TGCGCCAGCAGCCTCCGGACAGGAAATAATTCACCCCTCCACTTT. Translating gives CASSLRTGNNSPLHF. The chain employs TRBV5-1 and TRBJ1-6; 7 positions match TRBD1. Trimming cost V 4 bases and J 5 bases; bases outside gene matches: 6. The CDR3 is made up of 15 amino acids. Per germline, CDR1 SGHRS and CDR2 YFSETQ.

CDR3 protein: CASSHLDRDYTEAFF. CDR3 sequence (DNA): TGCGCCAGCAGCCACCTGGACAGGGATTACACTGAAGCTTTCTTT. This chain joins TRBV4-3 and TRBJ1-1, with 8 bases that match TRBD1. The CDR3 has 15 amino acids. Trimming cost V 3 bases and J 3 bases; bases outside gene matches: 6. Germline V lookup: CDR1 LGHNA, CDR2 YSLEER.

The chain joins TRBV15 to TRBJ1-2; tentatively, D is TRBD1 (5 bases). V was shortened by 3 bases and J by 4 bases, with 15 bases between the two germline ends. This CDR3 has 15 amino acids. Germline V gene lookup returns CDR1 LNHNV and CDR2 YYDKDF (reference sequence). DNA of the CDR3: TGTGCCACCAGCAGTAGCAACAGGCCGACCTATGGCTACACCTTC. Its protein is CATSSSNRPTYGYTF. Looking up the rest from reference TRBV15 and TRBJ1-2 gives the full variable domain: DAMVIQNPRYQVTQFGKPVTLSCSQTLNHNVMYWYQQKSSQAPKLLFHYYDKDFNNEADTPDNFQSRRPNTSFCFLDIRSPGLGDTAMYLCATSSSNRPTYGYTFGSGTRLTVV.

The chain is built from TRBV15 and TRBJ1-1; 9 nucleotides agree with TRBD1. Per the germline V gene, CDR1 is LNHNV and CDR2 is YYDKDF (reference sequence). Trimming took 6 bases from V and 5 from J; bases not matched to a gene: 7. The CDR3 runs to 14 residues. The CDR3 nucleotides are TGTGCCACCAGATTGCCCGGGACAGGGACTGAAGCTTTCTTT. Translated: CATRLPGTGTEAFF.

This chain joins TRBV5-1 and TRBJ1-5; perhaps TRBD1 as D (6 bases). CDR1 and CDR2 (germline): SGHRS, YFSETQ. The CDR3 is made up of 15 amino acids. V lost 0 bases and J 4 bases, leaving 11 bases between the germline ends. CDR3 in DNA: TGCGCCAGCAGCTTGGAGGCGGGGGCAAATCAGCCCCAGCATTTT. This gives the protein CASSLEAGANQPQHF.

The chain links TRBV6-4 to TRBJ2-2; the match to TRBD1 covers 7 bases. The length of the CDR3 is 14 residues. Unmatched junction bases numbered 5, after V lost 3 bases and J lost 7 bases. Germline CDR1 and CDR2: MRHNA and SNTAGT. In nucleotides, the CDR3 is TGTGCCAGCAGTGAAAAGGGGGCCGGCGGGGAGCTGTTTTTT. Translation gives CASSEKGAGGELFF.

The chain has TRBV5-1 and TRBJ2-3, with 9 bases lining up with TRBD2. The CDR3 covers 15 residues. V shed 4 bases and J 4 bases; nucleotides not matched to a gene: 7. Germline values: CDR1 SGHRS, CDR2 YFSETQ. The CDR3 spells CASSLASGVADTQYF. CDR3 DNA: TGCGCCAGCAGCCTGGCTAGCGGGGTCGCAGATACGCAGTATTTT.

CDR3 coding DNA: TGCGCCAGCAGCTTGGCAGGGGGCAAGAATCAGCCCCAGCATTTT. Translation: CASSLAGGKNQPQHF. The gene calls are TRBV5-1 and TRBJ1-5, with 8 bases fitting TRBD1. The germline V gene encodes CDR1 SGHRS and CDR2 YFSETQ. This CDR3 spans 15 amino acids. Unmatched junction bases numbered 3, after V lost 0 bases and J lost 4 bases.

J is TRBJ1-1 and V is TRBV4-1; no reliable D call. The V end lost 0 bases, the J end lost 0 bases, and 11 bases lay between the germline ends. There are 16 residues in the CDR3. Germline V gives CDR1 MGHRA, CDR2 YSYEKL. CDR3 amino acids: CASSQDRGSMNTEAFF. CDR3 sequence (DNA): TGCGCCAGCAGCCAAGATAGAGGATCCATGAACACTGAAGCTTTCTTT.

This chain joins TRBV6-6 and TRBJ1-4; no clear D gene. V dropped 9 bases and J dropped 10 bases, with 15 bases sitting between them. The CDR3 contains 12 residues. From germline, CDR1 is MNHNY and CDR2 SVGAGI (reference sequence). The CDR3 bases are TGTGCCAGTACGGGAGATGAGGGAAAACTGTTTTTT. As protein: CASTGDEGKLFF.

The chain joins TRBV6-5 to TRBJ2-7, with D possibly matching TRBD1 (5 bases). V dropped 4 bases and J dropped 3 bases, with 10 bases sitting between them. This CDR3 region has 13 residues. Per germline, CDR1 MNHEY and CDR2 SVGAGI. CDR3 region: CASSLGRVYEQYF. DNA of the CDR3: TGTGCCAGCAGTTTAGGCAGGGTCTACGAGCAGTACTTC.

The chain is built from TRBV5-1 and TRBJ1-4, with D tentatively TRBD1 (6 bases). The CDR3 is 16 residues long. Trimming cost V 4 bases and J 5 bases, with 18 bases left between them. Germline CDR1 is SGHRS and CDR2 is YFSETQ. CDR3 bases: TGCGCCAGCAGCCCCCGAGGGGGGGGGCCGAATGAAAAACTGTTTTTT. Its translation is CASSPRGGGPNEKLFF.

This clone came up once. The chain has TRBV5-1 and TRBJ2-7, with D perhaps matching TRBD1 (6 bases). V was shortened by 3 bases and J by 2 bases, with 12 bases between the two germline ends. The length of the CDR3 is 14 residues. In germline, CDR1 is SGHRS, CDR2 YFSETQ. For the CDR3, the DNA is TGCGCCAGCAGCTCACAGGGCCAAACCTACGAGCAGTACTTC. As protein: CASSSQGQTYEQYF.